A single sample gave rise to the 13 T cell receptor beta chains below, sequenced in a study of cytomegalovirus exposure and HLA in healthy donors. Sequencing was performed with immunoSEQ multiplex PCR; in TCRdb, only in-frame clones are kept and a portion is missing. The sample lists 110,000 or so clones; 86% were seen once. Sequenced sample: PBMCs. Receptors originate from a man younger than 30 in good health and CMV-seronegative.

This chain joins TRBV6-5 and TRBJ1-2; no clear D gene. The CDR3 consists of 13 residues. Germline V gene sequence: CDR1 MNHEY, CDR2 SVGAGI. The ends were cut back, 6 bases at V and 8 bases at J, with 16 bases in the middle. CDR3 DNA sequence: TGTGCCAGCAGGCGCTCAGAAACGGGGGGCTACACCTTC. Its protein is CASRRSETGGYTF.

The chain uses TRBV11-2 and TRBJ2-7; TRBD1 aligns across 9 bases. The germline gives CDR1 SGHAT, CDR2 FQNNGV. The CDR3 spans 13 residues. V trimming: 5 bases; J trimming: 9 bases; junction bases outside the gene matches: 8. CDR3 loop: CASSKEWGQGQYF. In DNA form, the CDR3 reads TGTGCCAGCAGCAAAGAATGGGGACAGGGGCAGTACTTC.

The CDR3 DNA reads as TGTGCCAGCAGCCCTAGATTACAGGGGACTGAAGCTTTCTTT. Encoded protein: CASSPRLQGTEAFF. The rearrangement uses TRBV7-8 and TRBJ1-1; 7 nucleotides line up with TRBD1. This CDR3 is 14 amino acids long. Trimming at V came to 5 bases and at J to 5 bases, leaving 8 bases not matched to a gene. CDR1 SGHVS and CDR2 FQNEAQ come from the germline V gene. The whole variable domain, remainder taken from reference TRBV7-8 and TRBJ1-1, is GAGVSQSPRYKVAKRGQDVALRCDPISGHVSLFWYQQALGQGPEFLTYFQNEAQLDKSGLPSDRFFAERPEGSVSTLKIQRTQQEDSAVYLCASSPRLQGTEAFFGQGTRLTVV.

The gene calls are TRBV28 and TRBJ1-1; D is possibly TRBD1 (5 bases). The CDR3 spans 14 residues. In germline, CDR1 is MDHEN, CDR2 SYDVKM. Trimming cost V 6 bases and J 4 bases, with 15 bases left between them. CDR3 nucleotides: TGTGCCAGCAGCCCATTAGGGGCCGGCACTGAAGCTTTCTTT. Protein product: CASSPLGAGTEAFF.

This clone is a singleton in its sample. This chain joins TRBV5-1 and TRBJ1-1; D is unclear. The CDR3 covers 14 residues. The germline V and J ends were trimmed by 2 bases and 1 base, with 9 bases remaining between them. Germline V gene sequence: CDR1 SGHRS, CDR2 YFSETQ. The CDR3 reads CASSFSTPNTEAFF. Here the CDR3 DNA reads TGCGCCAGCAGCTTCTCGACACCGAACACTGAAGCTTTCTTT.

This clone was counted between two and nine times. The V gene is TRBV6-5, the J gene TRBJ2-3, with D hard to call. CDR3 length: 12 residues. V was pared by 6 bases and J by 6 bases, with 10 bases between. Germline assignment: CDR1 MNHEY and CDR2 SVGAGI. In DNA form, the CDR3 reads TGTGCCAGCAGCGTAAACCAGGATACGCAGTATTTT. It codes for CASSVNQDTQYF.

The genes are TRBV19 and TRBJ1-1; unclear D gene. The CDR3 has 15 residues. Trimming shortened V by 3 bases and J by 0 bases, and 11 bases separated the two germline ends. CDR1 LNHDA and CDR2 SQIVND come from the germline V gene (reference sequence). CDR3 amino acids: CASSIDDIMNTEAFF. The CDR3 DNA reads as TGTGCCAGTAGTATCGACGACATCATGAACACTGAAGCTTTCTTT.

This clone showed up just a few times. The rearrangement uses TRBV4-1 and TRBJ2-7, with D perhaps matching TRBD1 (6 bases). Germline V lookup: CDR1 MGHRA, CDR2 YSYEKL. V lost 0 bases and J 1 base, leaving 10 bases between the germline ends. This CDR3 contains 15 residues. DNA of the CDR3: TGCGCCAGCAGCCAAGAATCCGGGACATCCTACGAGCAGTACTTC. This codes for CASSQESGTSYEQYF.

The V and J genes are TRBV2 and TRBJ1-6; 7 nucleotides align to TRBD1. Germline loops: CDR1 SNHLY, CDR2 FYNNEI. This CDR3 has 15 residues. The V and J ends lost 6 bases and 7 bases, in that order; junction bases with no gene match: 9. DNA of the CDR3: TGTGCCAGCAGAGAGCCCGGGACAGCCAATTCACCCCTCCACTTT. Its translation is CASREPGTANSPLHF.

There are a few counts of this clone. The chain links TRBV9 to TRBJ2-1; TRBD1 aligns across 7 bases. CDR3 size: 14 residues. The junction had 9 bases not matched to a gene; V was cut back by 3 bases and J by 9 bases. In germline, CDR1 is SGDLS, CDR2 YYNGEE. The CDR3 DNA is TGTGCCAGCAGCGCACGGACAGGTTGGGCTGAGCAGTTCTTC. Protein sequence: CASSARTGWAEQFF.

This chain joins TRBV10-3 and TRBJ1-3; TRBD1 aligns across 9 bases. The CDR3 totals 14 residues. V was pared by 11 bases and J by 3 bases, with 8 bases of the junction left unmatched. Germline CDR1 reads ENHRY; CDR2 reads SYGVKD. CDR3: CAARQGDFGNTIYF. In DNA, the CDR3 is TGTGCCGCCCGACAGGGGGATTTTGGAAACACCATATATTTT.

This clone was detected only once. Here the CDR3 DNA reads TGCGCCAGCAGCCGTCAAGATACATCCACAGAGACCCAGTACTTC. Translated: CASSRQDTSTETQYF. V is TRBV4-1 and J is TRBJ2-5; no definite D call. Germline V CDR1 and CDR2: MGHRA, YSYEKL. This CDR3 comprises 15 residues. Trimming left V 4 bases short and J 4 bases short, with 16 bases between.

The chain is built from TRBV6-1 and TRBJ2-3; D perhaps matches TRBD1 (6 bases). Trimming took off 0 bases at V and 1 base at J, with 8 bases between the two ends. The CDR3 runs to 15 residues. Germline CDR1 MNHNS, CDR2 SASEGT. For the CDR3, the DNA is TGTGCCAGCAGTGAAGCGGCAGGGGGCACAGATACGCAGTATTTT. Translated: CASSEAAGGTDTQYF.